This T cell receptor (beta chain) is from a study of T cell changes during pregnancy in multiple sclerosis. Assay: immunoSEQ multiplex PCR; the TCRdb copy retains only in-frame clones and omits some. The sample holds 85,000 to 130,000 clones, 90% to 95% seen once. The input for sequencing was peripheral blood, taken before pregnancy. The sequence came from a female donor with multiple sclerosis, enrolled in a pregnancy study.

The CDR3 bases are TGTGCCAGCGACAGGGTGTCAGATACGCAGTATTTT. Protein: CASDRVSDTQYF. V and J are TRBV6-1 and TRBJ2-3; TRBD1 aligns across 7 bases. V shed 8 bases and J 4 bases; nucleotides not matched to a gene: 3. The germline V gene has CDR1 MNHNS and CDR2 SASEGT. The CDR3 is 12 residues long.